The clone carrying this TCR beta chain came up many times. This record belongs to a study of T-cell reconstitution after alpha-beta-depleted transplantation in children. The CDR3 runs 16 residues. Germline CDR1 SGHDT, CDR2 YYEEEE. Trimming at V came to 4 bases and at J to 4 bases, leaving 8 bases not matched to a gene. Unique molecular identifiers were incorporated into the prepared TCRbeta library. TCRdb re-analysed the PCR reads in MiXCR, keeping a single row per CDR3 protein. The sample includes over 150,000 distinct CDR3 sequences, roughly 15% seen only once; the top ten take about 13%. The origin of this receptor is a human donor who donated a stem cell graft to a child with acute lymphoblastic leukemia. The sample consisted of PBMCs from the stem cell graft donor, taken from the stem cell graft. V usage is TRBV5-6 and J usage is TRBJ2-5, with 12 positions matching TRBD2. DNA of the CDR3: TGTGCCAGCAGCCCAGACCCGGGACTAGCGGGAGAGACCCAGTACTTC. This sequence encodes CASSPDPGLAGETQYF.